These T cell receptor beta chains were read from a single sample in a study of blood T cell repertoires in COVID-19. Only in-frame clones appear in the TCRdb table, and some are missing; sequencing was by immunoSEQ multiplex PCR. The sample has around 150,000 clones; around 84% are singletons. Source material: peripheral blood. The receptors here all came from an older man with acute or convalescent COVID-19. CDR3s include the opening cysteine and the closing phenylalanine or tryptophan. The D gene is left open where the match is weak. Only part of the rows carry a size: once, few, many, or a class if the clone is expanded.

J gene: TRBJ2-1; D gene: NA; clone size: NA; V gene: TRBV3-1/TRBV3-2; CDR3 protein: CASNGGPVSSYNEQFF; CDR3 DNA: TGTGCCAGCAATGGCGGGCCCGTCAGCTCCTACAATGAGCAGTTCTTC
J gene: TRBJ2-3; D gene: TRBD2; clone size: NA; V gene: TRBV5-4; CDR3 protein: CASSDSGGATDTQYF; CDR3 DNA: TGTGCCAGCAGCGATAGCGGGGGGGCCACAGATACGCAGTATTTT
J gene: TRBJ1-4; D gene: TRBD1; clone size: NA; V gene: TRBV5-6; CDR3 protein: CASSFGQETTNEKLFF; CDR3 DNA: TGTGCCAGCAGCTTTGGACAGGAAACAACTAATGAAAAACTGTTTTTT
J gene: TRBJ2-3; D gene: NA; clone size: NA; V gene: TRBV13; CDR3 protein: CASSFNREDTQYF; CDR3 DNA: TGTGCCAGCAGTTTCAACAGGGAAGATACGCAGTATTTT
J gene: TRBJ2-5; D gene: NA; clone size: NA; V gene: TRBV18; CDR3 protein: CASSPPNTGPQETQYF; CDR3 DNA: TGTGCCAGCTCACCTCCCAACACAGGTCCCCAAGAGACCCAGTACTTC
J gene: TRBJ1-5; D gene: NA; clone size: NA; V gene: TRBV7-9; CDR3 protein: CASSFGEDQPQHF; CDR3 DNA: TGTGCCAGCAGCTTTGGGGAGGATCAGCCCCAGCATTTT
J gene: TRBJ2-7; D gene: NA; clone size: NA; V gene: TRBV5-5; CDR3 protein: CASSFRSDGFYEQYF; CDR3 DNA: TGTGCCAGCAGCTTTCGAAGCGACGGATTCTACGAGCAGTACTTC
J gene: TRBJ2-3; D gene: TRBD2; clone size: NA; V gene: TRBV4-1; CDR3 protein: CASSRLSGRKDTQYF; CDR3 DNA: TGCGCCAGCAGCCGTCTTAGCGGGAGGAAAGATACGCAGTATTTT
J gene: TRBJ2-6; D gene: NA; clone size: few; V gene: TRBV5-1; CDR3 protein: CASSLTTGPSVPGSGANVLTF; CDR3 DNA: TGCGCCAGCAGCTTAACCACCGGCCCTAGCGTACCTGGCTCTGGGGCCAACGTCCTGACTTTC
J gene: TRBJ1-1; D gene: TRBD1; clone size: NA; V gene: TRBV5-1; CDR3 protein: CASSSDPGQGNTEAFF; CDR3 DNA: TGCGCCAGCAGCTCAGACCCCGGACAGGGAAACACTGAAGCTTTCTTT
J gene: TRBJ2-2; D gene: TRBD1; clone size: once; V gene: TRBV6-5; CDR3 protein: CASRAQGANTGELFF; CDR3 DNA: TGTGCCAGCAGGGCACAGGGGGCGAACACCGGGGAGCTGTTTTTT
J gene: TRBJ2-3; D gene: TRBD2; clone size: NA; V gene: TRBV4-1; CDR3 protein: CASSQDWPTSGTSTDTQYF; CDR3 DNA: TGCGCCAGCAGCCAAGATTGGCCGACTAGCGGGACTAGCACAGATACGCAGTATTTT
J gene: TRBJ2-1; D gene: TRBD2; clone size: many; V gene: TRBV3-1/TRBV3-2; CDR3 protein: CASSQLRTSGGEFF; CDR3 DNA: TGTGCCAGCAGCCAACTCAGGACTAGCGGGGGGGAGTTCTTC
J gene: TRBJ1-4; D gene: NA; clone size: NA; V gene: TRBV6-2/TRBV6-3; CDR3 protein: CASSHPPGTLYEKLFF; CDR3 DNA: TGTGCCAGCAGTCACCCGCCCGGGACTCTGTATGAAAAACTGTTTTTT
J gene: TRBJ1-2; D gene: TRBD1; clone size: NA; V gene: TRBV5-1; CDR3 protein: CASSLEGQGAFGYTF; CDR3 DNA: TGCGCCAGCAGCTTAGAGGGACAGGGGGCCTTTGGCTACACCTTC
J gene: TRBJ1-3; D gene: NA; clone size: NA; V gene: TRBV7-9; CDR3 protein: CASSLVEVNTIYF; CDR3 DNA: TGTGCCAGCAGCTTAGTAGAAGTTAACACCATATATTTT
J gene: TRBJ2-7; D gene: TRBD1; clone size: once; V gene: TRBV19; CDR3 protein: CASSPTDRADLYEQYF; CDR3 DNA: TGTGCCAGTAGTCCTACCGACAGGGCCGACCTCTACGAGCAGTACTTC
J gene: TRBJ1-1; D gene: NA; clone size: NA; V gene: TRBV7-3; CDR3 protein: CASSAGGLNTEAFF; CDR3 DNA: TGTGCCAGCAGCGCGGGGGGGCTGAACACTGAAGCTTTCTTT
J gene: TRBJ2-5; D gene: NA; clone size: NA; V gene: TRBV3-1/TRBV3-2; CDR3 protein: CASSRKGEETQYF; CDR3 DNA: TGTGCCAGCAGCCGCAAGGGAGAAGAGACCCAGTACTTC
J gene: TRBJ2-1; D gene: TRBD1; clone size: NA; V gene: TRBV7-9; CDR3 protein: CASSLGQGAPYNEQFF; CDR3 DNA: TGTGCCAGCAGCTTAGGCCAGGGGGCCCCCTACAATGAGCAGTTCTTC
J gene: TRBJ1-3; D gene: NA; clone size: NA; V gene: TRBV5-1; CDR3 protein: CASSPGGNSGNTIYF; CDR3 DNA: TGCGCCAGCAGCCCGGGGGGGAACTCTGGAAACACCATATATTTT
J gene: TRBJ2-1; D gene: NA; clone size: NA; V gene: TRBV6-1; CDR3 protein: CASGGGPYNEQFF; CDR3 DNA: TGTGCCAGTGGAGGGGGCCCGTACAATGAGCAGTTCTTC
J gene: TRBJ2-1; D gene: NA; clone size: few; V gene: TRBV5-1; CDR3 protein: CASSLGGMVNEQFF; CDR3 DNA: TGCGCCAGCAGCTTGGGAGGGATGGTGAATGAGCAGTTCTTC
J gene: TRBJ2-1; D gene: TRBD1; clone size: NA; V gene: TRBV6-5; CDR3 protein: CASSWGDRVNEQFF; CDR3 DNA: TGTGCCAGCAGTTGGGGGGACAGGGTCAATGAGCAGTTCTTC
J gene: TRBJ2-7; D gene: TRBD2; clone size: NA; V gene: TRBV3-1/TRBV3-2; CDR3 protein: CASNLAGTYEQYF; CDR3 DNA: TGTGCCAGCAACCTAGCGGGGACTTACGAGCAGTACTTC
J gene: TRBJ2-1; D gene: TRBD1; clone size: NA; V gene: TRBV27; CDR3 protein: CASSGTGSAAGEFF; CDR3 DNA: TGTGCCAGCTCCGGGACAGGGAGCGCTGCAGGGGAGTTCTTC
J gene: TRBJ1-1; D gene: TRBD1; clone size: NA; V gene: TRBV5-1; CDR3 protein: CASSIRTGGNTEAFF; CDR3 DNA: TGCGCCAGCAGCATCCGGACAGGGGGAAACACTGAAGCTTTCTTT
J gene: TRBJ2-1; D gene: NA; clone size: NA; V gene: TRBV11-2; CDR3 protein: CASSLEWGGYNEQFF; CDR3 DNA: TGTGCCAGCAGCTTAGAGTGGGGCGGCTACAATGAGCAGTTCTTC
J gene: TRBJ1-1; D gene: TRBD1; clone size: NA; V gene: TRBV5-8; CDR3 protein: CASRPRGGGWNTEAFF; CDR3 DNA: TGTGCCAGCAGGCCCCGAGGGGGCGGGTGGAACACTGAAGCTTTCTTT